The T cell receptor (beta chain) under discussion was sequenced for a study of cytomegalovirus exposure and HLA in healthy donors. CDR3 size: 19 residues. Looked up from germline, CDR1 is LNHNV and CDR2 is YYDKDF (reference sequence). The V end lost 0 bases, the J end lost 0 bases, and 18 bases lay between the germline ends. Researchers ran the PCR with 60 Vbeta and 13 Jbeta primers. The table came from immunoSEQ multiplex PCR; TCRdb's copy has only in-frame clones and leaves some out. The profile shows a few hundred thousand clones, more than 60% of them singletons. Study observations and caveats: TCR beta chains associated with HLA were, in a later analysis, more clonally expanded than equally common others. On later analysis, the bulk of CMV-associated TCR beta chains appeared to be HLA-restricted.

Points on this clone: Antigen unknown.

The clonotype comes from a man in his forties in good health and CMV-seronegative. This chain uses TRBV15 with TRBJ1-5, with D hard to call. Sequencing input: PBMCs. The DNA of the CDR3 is TGTGCCACCAGCAGAGATTATGGGCAGGCCGTACTTAGCAATCAGCCCCAGCATTTT. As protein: CATSRDYGQAVLSNQPQHF.